These T cell receptor beta chains were read from a single sample in a study of blood T cell repertoires in COVID-19. TCRdb's table, derived via immunoSEQ multiplex PCR, lists solely in-frame clones and lacks some. Among approximately 280,000 clones listed, 75% to 95% were seen once. Sequences were obtained from peripheral blood. All receptors come from a woman aged 25 to 39 with COVID-19, enrolled during active disease. CDR3s leave out the opening cysteine and the closing phenylalanine or tryptophan. A D gene is named only where the DNA matches it firmly.

TRBJ2-5	NA	TRBV18	11	ASSPGTVETQY
TRBJ2-7	NA	TRBV7-9	10	ASSLSAYEQY
TRBJ2-1	TRBD1	TRBV5-1	12	ASSFPGQYNEQF
TRBJ2-5	TRBD1	TRBV5-1	12	ASSLGGQGMTQY
TRBJ1-4	NA	TRBV18	11	ASSSDEGGKLF
TRBJ2-1	TRBD2	TRBV14	16	ASSQDRLAGGTYNEQF
TRBJ1-1	TRBD1	TRBV5-1	10	ASTGTGFEAF
TRBJ1-1	NA	TRBV10-3	11	ATNRAEHTEAF
TRBJ2-3	TRBD2	TRBV4-2	18	ASSQESGGGLAGGRDTQY
TRBJ2-1	NA	TRBV5-1	9	ASSLTRVQF
TRBJ2-7	NA	TRBV6-2/TRBV6-3	12	ASSFPGTPLEQY
TRBJ2-7	TRBD2	TRBV4-1	15	ASSQDRLAGGDYEQY
TRBJ2-1	TRBD2	TRBV3-1/TRBV3-2	12	ASSSGLANHEQF
TRBJ2-1	NA	TRBV6-5	11	ASRRAQPNEQF
TRBJ1-2	TRBD1	TRBV6-2/TRBV6-3	11	ASSYRGQYGYT
TRBJ1-3	NA	TRBV30	11	AWNRDSGNTIY
TRBJ1-2	NA	TRBV12-3/TRBV12-4	10	ASSLAGAVNT
TRBJ1-1	TRBD1	TRBV6-5	13	ASRRRGTGHTEAF
TRBJ2-2	NA	TRBV9	12	ASSATGHTGELF
TRBJ1-3	TRBD1	TRBV28	14	ASSPQQGAPGNTIY
TRBJ2-1	NA	TRBV5-1	12	ASSLTSLYNEQF
TRBJ2-7	NA	TRBV5-1	9	ASSLAREQY
TRBJ2-7	TRBD2	TRBV6-6	13	ASSPLLAEVGEQY
TRBJ2-3	TRBD2	TRBV6-5	11	AGQGGDTDTQY
TRBJ2-3	TRBD2	TRBV4-1	15	ASSQVITGGRTDTQY
TRBJ1-2	NA	TRBV11-3	10	ASSYQGHGYT
TRBJ1-2	NA	TRBV5-1	12	ASSLEGGVDGYT
TRBJ2-7	TRBD1	TRBV5-1	13	ASSHGTGSYYEQY
TRBJ1-3	NA	TRBV7-2	13	ASSPSGHGGNTIY
TRBJ2-1	TRBD1	TRBV6-5	12	ASRGGRVVNEQF
TRBJ1-4	NA	TRBV30	11	AWSDPIGEKLF
TRBJ1-1	NA	TRBV28	9	ASRDKSEAF
TRBJ2-1	NA	TRBV14	19	ASSQEIRDRGSSGDSNEQF
TRBJ1-5	NA	TRBV19	10	ASSPPNQPQH
TRBJ2-7	TRBD2	TRBV7-2	16	ASSLEETWTSGSNEQY
TRBJ2-2	NA	TRBV27	16	ASSPPRVGVADTGELF
TRBJ1-5	NA	TRBV5-6	12	ASSLGPGNQPQH
TRBJ1-2	NA	TRBV18	11	ASSPLLNYGYT
TRBJ2-1	TRBD2	TRBV10-1	13	ASIRQGLAVDEQF
TRBJ2-7	TRBD1	TRBV15	12	ATSKQGTSYEQY
TRBJ2-2	NA	TRBV2	10	ASSLQVGELF
TRBJ2-1	NA	TRBV9	13	ASSVGPQSYNEQF
TRBJ2-1	NA	TRBV3-1/TRBV3-2	12	ASSQSTGYNEQF
TRBJ2-7	NA	TRBV18	9	ASSLAYEQY
TRBJ2-2	TRBD1	TRBV4-3	14	ASSRGQGEETGELF
TRBJ2-1	TRBD1	TRBV18	13	ASSPGRGSYNEQF
TRBJ2-1	TRBD2	TRBV3-1/TRBV3-2	16	ASSQLLAGVIANNEQF
TRBJ2-1	NA	TRBV28	9	ASSLEEEQF
TRBJ1-1	NA	TRBV30	12	AWRDQGRATEAF
TRBJ2-7	TRBD1	TRBV27	12	ASSLEDRVHEQY
TRBJ2-7	TRBD2	TRBV25-1	13	ASSEGSGRAYEQY
TRBJ2-7	NA	TRBV7-9	10	ASTPGGHEQY
TRBJ1-1	TRBD1	TRBV6-5	9	ASRTGVQAF
TRBJ2-1	NA	TRBV6-5	12	ASKWAAANNEQF
TRBJ1-6	TRBD1	TRBV18	13	ASSPTRDRNSPLH
TRBJ2-7	NA	TRBV29-1	9	SGGAGYEQY
TRBJ2-5	NA	TRBV4-1	14	ASSLAPGRGDATQY